Below are 19 T cell receptor beta chains sequenced from a single sample in a study of T cell changes during pregnancy in multiple sclerosis (dated by TCRdb to between 2019 and 2020). Libraries were made using the immunoSEQ multiplex PCR assay. The clones in this table, taken by TCRdb from immuneACCESS, are in-frame only. Not every clone is retained; where verified, under half of the shortfall comes from an unresolved V gene, and the cause of the rest is unknown. For this sample there are about 77,000 clones; approximately 94% appear just once. Of the sample, 2% to 3% is held by the ten largest clones. This material consisted of peripheral blood, taken after pregnancy. Receptors were obtained from a female donor in good health, enrolled as a control in a pregnancy study.

In this sample, this clone turned up once. The CDR3 region is CASSVSYSGNTIYF. The CDR3 nucleotides read TGTGCCAGCAGCGTATCCTACTCTGGAAACACCATATATTTT. V and J are TRBV9 and TRBJ1-3; D not resolved. With 1 base removed from V and 0 bases from J, the gap between germline ends came to 5 bases. Per the germline V gene, CDR1 is SGDLS and CDR2 is YYNGEE. This CDR3 comprises 14 residues.

V is TRBV18 and J is TRBJ2-6, with 7 bases matching TRBD2. The CDR3 covers 16 residues. The V segment lost 8 bases and the J segment 0 bases; nucleotides outside the gene matches: 7. Germline V lookup: CDR1 KGHSH, CDR2 LQKENI. DNA of the CDR3: TGTGCCAGCGTAGGGCGGGAGAGCTCTGGGGCCAACGTCCTGACTTTC. It translates to CASVGRESSGANVLTF.

In its sample, this clone was seen a few times. The genes are TRBV4-2 and TRBJ2-1, with a tentative D call TRBD1 (6 bases). The CDR3 runs to 15 residues. CDR1 and CDR2 (germline): LGHNA, YNFKEQ. The germline V and J ends were trimmed by 4 bases and 2 bases, with 12 bases remaining between them. CDR3 sequence (DNA): TGTGCCAGCAGCCCGATGACAGGTACCTACAATGAGCAGTTCTTC. Its translation is CASSPMTGTYNEQFF.

J is TRBJ2-7 and V is TRBV27; 9 bases align to TRBD2. Germline V CDR1 and CDR2: MNHEY, SMNVEV (reference sequence). The CDR3 covers 16 residues. V was pared by 6 bases and J by 3 bases, with 12 bases of the junction left unmatched. The chain's CDR3 is CASSRTGTSLVYEQYF. The CDR3 DNA reads as TGTGCCAGCAGCAGAACAGGGACTAGCTTGGTCTACGAGCAGTACTTC.

The chain has TRBV10-3 and TRBJ1-2, with 9 bases fitting TRBD1. Germline V gives CDR1 ENHRY, CDR2 SYGVKD. This CDR3 is 14 amino acids long. V lost 5 bases and J lost 6; bases outside the gene matches: 7. The CDR3 DNA reads as TGTGCCATCAGTACGGGACAGGGATTAAATGGCTACACCTTC. Protein product: CAISTGQGLNGYTF.

This rearrangement joins TRBV5-5 to TRBJ2-3, with a tentative D call TRBD1 (6 bases). V was cut by 3 bases and J by 4 bases, with 12 bases left in between. This CDR3 contains 14 residues. The germline gives CDR1 SGHKS, CDR2 YYEKEE (reference sequence). CDR3: CASSSLRTADTQYF. In DNA form, the CDR3 reads TGTGCCAGCAGCTCCCTTCGGACAGCAGATACGCAGTATTTT. Looking up the rest from reference TRBV5-5 and TRBJ2-3 gives the full variable domain: DAGVTQSPTHLIKTRGQQVTLRCSPISGHKSVSWYQQVLGQGPQFIFQYYEKEERGRGNFPDRFSARQFPNYSSELNVNALLLGDSALYLCASSSLRTADTQYFGPGTRLTVL.

This chain joins TRBV18 and TRBJ2-5, with 8 bases identical to TRBD2. This CDR3 is built from 14 residues. The germline gives CDR1 KGHSH, CDR2 LQKENI. Trimming removed 5 bases from V and 5 bases from J; junction bases left unmatched: 7. The CDR3 sequence is CASSNQPGGETQYF. For the CDR3, the DNA is TGTGCCAGCTCAAATCAGCCGGGAGGGGAGACCCAGTACTTC.

The rearrangement links TRBV21-1 to TRBJ1-6; no check of the table's D call, TRBD1, against the DNA was made. TRBV21-1 is labeled a pseudogene. The CDR3 spans 22 residues. The CDR3 here is CASSLKRTSGQKPSSYNSPLHF. The CDR3 region has the DNA TGTGCCAGCAGCCTGAAACGTACCAGCGGACAGAAGCCCAGCTCCTATAATTCACCCCTCCACTTT.

The V gene is TRBV9, the J gene TRBJ2-7; 8 bases are shared with TRBD1. There are 15 residues in the CDR3. The ends lost 4 bases at V and 0 bases at J; junction bases unmatched: 6. Germline CDR1 and CDR2: SGDLS and YYNGEE. The CDR3 sequence: CASSSRTGPSYEQYF. CDR3 in DNA: TGTGCCAGCAGCTCCCGGACAGGGCCCTCCTACGAGCAGTACTTC.

Remarks on this clone: One end of the junction fails to match germline, which may point to a read error. The chain carries TRBV10-3 and TRBJ2-7, with D uncertain. The CDR3 runs to 10 residues. CDR1 and CDR2 (germline): ENHRY, SYGVKD. The DNA of the CDR3 is TGTGCCATCGGTGAAGCCGCGCAGTACTTC. Translating it yields CAIGEAAQYF.

The V and J genes are TRBV4-2 and TRBJ2-7, with D hard to call. The CDR3 is 14 residues long. Germline-derived CDR1 and CDR2 are LGHNA and YNFKEQ. Trimming took off 0 bases at V and 3 bases at J, with 9 bases between the two ends. The CDR3: CASSQDEADYEQYF. As DNA, the CDR3 is TGTGCCAGCAGCCAAGATGAGGCGGACTACGAGCAGTACTTC.

The chain couples TRBV28 to TRBJ2-5; D may be TRBD1 (7 bases). The CDR3 consists of 14 residues. V lost 4 bases, J lost 4 bases, and 13 bases lay in between. Per the germline V gene, CDR1 is MDHEN and CDR2 is SYDVKM. CDR3 amino acids: CASSWRGPVETQYF. The DNA for the CDR3 is TGTGCCAGCAGTTGGAGGGGGCCCGTAGAGACCCAGTACTTC.

The J gene is TRBJ2-7, the V gene TRBV5-5; tentatively, D is TRBD1 (6 bases). Trimming took 0 bases from V and 1 from J, leaving 11 bases between them. Germline V gene sequence: CDR1 SGHKS, CDR2 YYEKEE (reference sequence). This CDR3 is 15 amino acids long. The CDR3 DNA is TGTGCCAGCAGCTTGGGGCCACAGGGATCCTACGAGCAGTACTTC. This translates into CASSLGPQGSYEQYF.

The chain carries TRBV18 and TRBJ2-1; weak D call: TRBD2 (5 bases). This CDR3 is 13 amino acids long. CDR1 KGHSH and CDR2 LQKENI come from the germline V gene. V was pared by 6 bases and J by 8 bases, with 14 bases between. CDR3 nucleotide sequence: TGTGCCAGCTCGTCCTACGCGCGGGATGAGCAGTTCTTC. Amino acid sequence: CASSSYARDEQFF.

The chain links TRBV6-6 to TRBJ1-5; TRBD1 matches at 7 bases. This CDR3 is 15 amino acids long. The germline CDR1 and CDR2 sequences are MNHNY and SVGAGI (reference sequence). The J segment lost 2 bases and the V segment lost 6 bases, leaving 7 bases of the junction unmatched. CDR3 in DNA: TGTGCCAGCAGAACCGGACAGGCCCGCAATCAGCCCCAGCATTTT. Encoded protein: CASRTGQARNQPQHF.

This sequence joins TRBV5-1 and TRBJ2-5; 8 bases fit TRBD1. Trimming cost V 0 bases and J 2 bases; bases outside gene matches: 12. Germline V lookup: CDR1 SGHRS, CDR2 YFSETQ. There are 18 residues in the CDR3. CDR3 nucleotides: TGCGCCAGCAGCTTGGCAGGACGACAGGGGCGATCTCAAGAGACCCAGTACTTC. Amino acids: CASSLAGRQGRSQETQYF.

The genes are TRBV21-1 and TRBJ2-3; the listed D gene, TRBD1, was not tested against the DNA. TRBV21-1 is described as a pseudogene. CDR3 length: 15 residues. The DNA of the CDR3 is TGTGCCAGCAGTCCCCGGGACAGCGTCCCAGATACGCAGTATTTT. Translation gives CASSPRDSVPDTQYF.

The table lists this clone with a few counts. The chain employs TRBV9 and TRBJ1-1; D not resolved. The ends were cut back, 1 base at V and 0 bases at J, with 10 bases in the middle. Germline-derived CDR1 and CDR2 are SGDLS and YYNGEE. This CDR3 contains 15 residues. CDR3 in DNA: TGTGCCAGCAGCGTATTGGGAGGGATGAACACTGAAGCTTTCTTT. It translates to CASSVLGGMNTEAFF.

V is TRBV5-4 and J is TRBJ1-2, with a tentative D call TRBD1 (6 bases). With 4 bases removed from V and 7 bases from J, the gap between germline ends came to 14 bases. Per the germline V gene, CDR1 is SGHNT and CDR2 is YYREEE (reference sequence). The CDR3 consists of 13 residues. This CDR3 reads CASSQDSYGGYTF. In nucleotides, the CDR3 is TGTGCCAGCAGCCAGGACAGTTACGGTGGCTACACCTTC.